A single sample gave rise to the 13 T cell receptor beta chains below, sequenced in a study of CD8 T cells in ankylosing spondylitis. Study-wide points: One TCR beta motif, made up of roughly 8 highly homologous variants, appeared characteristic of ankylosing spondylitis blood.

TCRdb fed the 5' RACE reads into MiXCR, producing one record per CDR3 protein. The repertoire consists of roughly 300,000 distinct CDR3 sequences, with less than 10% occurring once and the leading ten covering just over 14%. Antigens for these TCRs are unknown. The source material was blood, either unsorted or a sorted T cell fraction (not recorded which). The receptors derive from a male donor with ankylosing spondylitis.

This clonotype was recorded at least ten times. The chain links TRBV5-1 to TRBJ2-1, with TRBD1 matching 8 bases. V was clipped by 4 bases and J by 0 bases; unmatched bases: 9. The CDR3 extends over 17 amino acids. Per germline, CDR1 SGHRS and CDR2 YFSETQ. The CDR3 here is CASSGGGDRSSYNEQFF. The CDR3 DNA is TGCGCCAGCAGCGGAGGTGGGGACAGGAGCTCCTACAATGAGCAGTTCTTC. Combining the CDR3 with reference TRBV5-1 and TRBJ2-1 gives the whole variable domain KAGVTQTPRYLIKTRGQQVTLSCSPISGHRSVSWYQQTPGQGLQFLFEYFSETQRNKGNFPGRFSGRQFSNSRSEMNVSTLELGDSALYLCASSGGGDRSSYNEQFFGPGTRLTVL.

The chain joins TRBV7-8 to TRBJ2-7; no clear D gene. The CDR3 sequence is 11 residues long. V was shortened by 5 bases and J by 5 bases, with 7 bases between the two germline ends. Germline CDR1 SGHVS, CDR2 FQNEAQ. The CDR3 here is CASSDSDEQYF. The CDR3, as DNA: TGTGCCAGCAGCGACTCTGACGAGCAGTACTTC.

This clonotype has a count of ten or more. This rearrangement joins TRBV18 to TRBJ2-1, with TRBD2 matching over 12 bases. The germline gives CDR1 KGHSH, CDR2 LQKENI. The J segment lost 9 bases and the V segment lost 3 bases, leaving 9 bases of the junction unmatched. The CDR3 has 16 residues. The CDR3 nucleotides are TGTGCCAGCTCACCCCCGACTAGCGGGAGTGGTGGTGAGCAGTTCTTC. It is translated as CASSPPTSGSGGEQFF.

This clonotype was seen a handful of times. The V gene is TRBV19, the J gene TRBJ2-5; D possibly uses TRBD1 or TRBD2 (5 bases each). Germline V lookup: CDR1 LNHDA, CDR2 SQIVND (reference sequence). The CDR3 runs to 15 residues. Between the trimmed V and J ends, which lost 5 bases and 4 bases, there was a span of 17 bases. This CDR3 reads CASSSGTASTETQYF. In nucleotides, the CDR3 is TGTGCCAGTAGTTCCGGGACGGCGTCGACAGAGACCCAGTACTTC.

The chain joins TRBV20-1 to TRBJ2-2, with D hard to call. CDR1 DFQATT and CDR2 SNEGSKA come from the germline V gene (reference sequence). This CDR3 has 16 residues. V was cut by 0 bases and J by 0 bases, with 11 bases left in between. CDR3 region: CSARDQPSANTGELFF. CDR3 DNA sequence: TGCAGTGCTAGAGATCAGCCCAGCGCGAACACCGGGGAGCTGTTTTTT.

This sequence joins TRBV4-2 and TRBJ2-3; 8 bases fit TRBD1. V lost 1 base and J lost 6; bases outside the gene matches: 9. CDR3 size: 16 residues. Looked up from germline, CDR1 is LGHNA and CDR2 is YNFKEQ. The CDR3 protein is CASSQVTGGMRDTQYF. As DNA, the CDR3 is TGTGCCAGCAGCCAAGTCACAGGGGGTATGCGGGATACGCAGTATTTT.

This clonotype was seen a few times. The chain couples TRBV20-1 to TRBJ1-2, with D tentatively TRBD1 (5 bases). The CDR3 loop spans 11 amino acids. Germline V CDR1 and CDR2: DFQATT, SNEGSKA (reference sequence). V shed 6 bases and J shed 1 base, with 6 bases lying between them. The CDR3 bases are TGCAGTGCGACAGATAACTATGGCTACACCTTC. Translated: CSATDNYGYTF.

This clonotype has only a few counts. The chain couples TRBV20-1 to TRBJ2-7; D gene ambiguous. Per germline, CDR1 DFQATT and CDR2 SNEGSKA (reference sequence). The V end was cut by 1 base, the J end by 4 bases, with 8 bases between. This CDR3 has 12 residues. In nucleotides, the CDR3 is TGCAGTGCTAGAGTAGGAGAATACGAGCAGTACTTC. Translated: CSARVGEYEQYF.

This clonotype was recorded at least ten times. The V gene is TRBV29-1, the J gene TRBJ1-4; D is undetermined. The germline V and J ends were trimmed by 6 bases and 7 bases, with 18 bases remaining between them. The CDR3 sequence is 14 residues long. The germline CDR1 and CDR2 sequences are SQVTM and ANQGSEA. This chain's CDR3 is CSVSIRGVVEKLFF. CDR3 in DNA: TGCAGCGTCTCGATTCGGGGAGTCGTTGAAAAACTGTTTTTT. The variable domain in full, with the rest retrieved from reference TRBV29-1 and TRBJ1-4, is SAVISQKPSRDICQRGTSLTIQCQVDSQVTMMFWYRQQPGQSLTLIATANQGSEATYESGFVIDKFPISRPNLTFSTLTVSNMSPEDSSIYLCSVSIRGVVEKLFFGSGTQLSVL.

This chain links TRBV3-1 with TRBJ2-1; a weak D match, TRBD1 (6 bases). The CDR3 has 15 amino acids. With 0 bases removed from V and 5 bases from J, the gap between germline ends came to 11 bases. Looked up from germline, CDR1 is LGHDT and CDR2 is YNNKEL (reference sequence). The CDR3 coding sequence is TGTGCCAGCAGCCAAGACCTGGGGGCCCACAATGAGCAGTTCTTC. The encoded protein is CASSQDLGAHNEQFF.

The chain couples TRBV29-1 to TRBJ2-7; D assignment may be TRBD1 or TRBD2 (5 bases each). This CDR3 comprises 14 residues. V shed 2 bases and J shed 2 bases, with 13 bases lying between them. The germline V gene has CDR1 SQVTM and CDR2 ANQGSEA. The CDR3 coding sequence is TGCAGCGTTGAACTGAGGGACCCCACCTACGAGCAGTACTTC. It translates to CSVELRDPTYEQYF.

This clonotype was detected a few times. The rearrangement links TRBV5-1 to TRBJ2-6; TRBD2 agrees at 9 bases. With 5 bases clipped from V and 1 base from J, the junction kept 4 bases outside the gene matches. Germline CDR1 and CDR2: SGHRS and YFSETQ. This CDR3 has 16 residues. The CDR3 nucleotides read TGCGCCAGCAGTCCCCTAGCGGGATCTGGGGCCAACGTCCTGACTTTC. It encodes CASSPLAGSGANVLTF.

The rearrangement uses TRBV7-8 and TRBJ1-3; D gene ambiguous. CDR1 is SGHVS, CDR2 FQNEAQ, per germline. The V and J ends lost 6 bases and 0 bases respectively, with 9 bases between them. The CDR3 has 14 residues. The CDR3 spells CASSLPHSGNTIYF. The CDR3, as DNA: TGTGCCAGCAGTCTACCCCACTCTGGAAACACCATATATTTT.